Included here is one T cell receptor (beta chain) sequence, with context. Its specificity is unknown. The sample is drawn from a study of identical twins. V gave up 3 bases and J gave up 4 bases, with 9 bases separating them. Germline assignment: CDR1 SGHNT and CDR2 YYREEE (reference sequence). The CDR3 consists of 13 residues. cDNA carried unique molecular identifiers, and a universal primer site was added by template switching. TCRdb redid the calling of the 5' RACE reads with MiXCR, one entry per CDR3 protein. This table has more than 600,000 distinct CDR3 sequences, 15% to 20% appearing once. The study, taken as a whole, reports: Cord blood beta clonotypes that were abundant carried fewer insertions, and memory repertoires showed no such trend.

The data also belong to a second study, concerning T cells expressing NK-cell markers.

The sequence derives from a woman in her late teens or twenties in good health. The chain couples TRBV5-4 to TRBJ2-3, with D unclear. Material: PBMCs. The DNA for the CDR3 is TGTGCCAGCAGCTCAGAAAAAGCAGATACGCAGTATTTT. The encoded protein is CASSSEKADTQYF.